Presented here are 21 T cell receptor beta chains from one specimen sequenced in a study of CD8+ T cells in alopecia areata. Investigators isolated RNA and reverse transcribed it into cDNA to act as the sequencing template. Sequencing was performed with immunoSEQ multiplex PCR; in TCRdb, only in-frame clones are kept and a portion is missing. The table records 200,000 to 250,000 clones, under 70% of them present only once. The sequencing here drew on CD4+ T cells sorted from blood, taken at week 0. These receptors came from a human donor with alopecia areata.

The chain links TRBV18 to TRBJ1-3; TRBD1 might be the D (6 bases). The CDR3 sequence is 15 residues long. Trimming cost V 3 bases and J 7 bases, with 16 bases left between them. Germline CDR1 and CDR2: KGHSH and LQKENI. Here the CDR3 DNA reads TGTGCCAGCTCACCGAGGACAGCCCGTGAGAACACCATATATTTT. It yields the protein CASSPRTARENTIYF.

This clone occurred once. The chain has TRBV30 and TRBJ2-1; TRBD2 matches at 10 bases. Per germline, CDR1 GTSNPN and CDR2 SVGIG (reference sequence). Trimming removed 3 bases from V and 2 bases from J; junction bases left unmatched: 1. The CDR3 consists of 14 residues. CDR3 loop: CAWRLAGPYNEQFF. CDR3 bases: TGTGCCTGGAGACTAGCGGGGCCCTACAATGAGCAGTTCTTC.

This clone was seen only a few times. The CDR3 is CASSSSAQETQYF. The DNA for the CDR3 is TGCGCCAGCAGCAGCAGTGCACAGGAGACCCAGTACTTC. This chain uses TRBV5-1 with TRBJ2-5; D is unclear. Per germline, CDR1 SGHRS and CDR2 YFSETQ. The CDR3 loop spans 13 amino acids. V lost 4 bases, J lost 5 bases, and 12 bases lay in between.

J is TRBJ1-2 and V is TRBV30; D unclear. There are 14 residues in the CDR3. In germline, CDR1 is GTSNPN, CDR2 SVGIG (reference sequence). V was shortened by 2 bases and J by 8 bases, with 18 bases between the two germline ends. The CDR3 reads CAWSLPPVGSGYTF. DNA for the CDR3: TGTGCCTGGAGTCTTCCCCCCGTGGGGAGCGGCTACACCTTC.

The V and J genes are TRBV25-1 and TRBJ2-5; 9 bases align to TRBD1. This CDR3 is built from 14 residues. CDR1 MGHDK and CDR2 SYGVNS come from the germline V gene. V lost 4 bases to trimming and J lost 6 bases; unmatched junction nucleotides: 6. CDR3 sequence (DNA): TGTGCCAGCAGTGGAGGGACAGGGTGGAAGACCCAGTACTTC. Translated, it gives CASSGGTGWKTQYF.

The gene calls are TRBV11-2 and TRBJ2-5; 9 nucleotides align to TRBD2. The CDR3 covers 15 residues. CDR1 and CDR2 from the germline V gene are SGHAT and FQNNGV. V lost 7 bases, J lost 4 bases, and 10 bases stayed unmatched. The CDR3 spells CASKISGGPRETQYF. DNA for the CDR3: TGTGCCAGCAAAATAAGCGGGGGGCCTCGAGAGACCCAGTACTTC.

This clone was detected a few times. The chain has TRBV5-4 and TRBJ1-1; D not certain. This CDR3 is built from 13 residues. Germline V gene data show CDR1 as SGHNT and CDR2 as YYREEE (reference sequence). Trimming took 5 bases from V and 3 from J, leaving 11 bases between them. Here the CDR3 reads CASRERVDTEAFF. The CDR3 DNA follows: TGTGCCAGCAGGGAGCGAGTCGACACTGAAGCTTTCTTT.

This chain joins TRBV6-6 and TRBJ1-2; a possible D gene is TRBD1 (6 bases). The CDR3 spans 14 residues. The germline V gene has CDR1 MNHNY and CDR2 SVGAGI (reference sequence). Trimming stripped 6 bases from V and 6 bases from J, with 17 bases between. CDR3 in amino acids: CASRRLGTFNGYTF. CDR3 DNA: TGTGCCAGCAGGCGACTCGGGACATTCAATGGCTACACCTTC.

Only one count was recorded for this clone. The rearrangement links TRBV2 to TRBJ1-5; 8 bases map to TRBD1. Per germline, CDR1 SNHLY and CDR2 FYNNEI. This CDR3 is built from 15 residues. The J segment lost 11 bases and the V segment lost 4 bases, leaving 13 bases of the junction unmatched. The CDR3 reads CASSAEQGDTGAQHF. CDR3 coding DNA: TGTGCCAGCAGTGCGGAACAGGGGGACACGGGAGCCCAGCATTTT.

This chain joins TRBV18 and TRBJ1-6, with D unresolved. The CDR3 extends over 12 amino acids. Germline CDR1 and CDR2: KGHSH and LQKENI. Trimming took 2 bases from V and 8 from J, leaving 4 bases between them. The CDR3 sequence is CASSPGDSPLHF. Here the CDR3 DNA reads TGTGCCAGCTCACCAGGCGATTCACCCCTCCACTTT.

The chain uses TRBV11-2 and TRBJ1-5; the D is unclear. Looked up from germline, CDR1 is SGHAT and CDR2 is FQNNGV. V lost 5 bases and J 6 bases, leaving 8 bases between the germline ends. This CDR3 spans 12 amino acids. The CDR3 sequence: CASSKESQPQHF. CDR3 coding DNA: TGTGCCAGCAGCAAAGAGAGTCAGCCCCAGCATTTT.

The table lists this clone with a few counts. The V and J genes are TRBV29-1 and TRBJ2-6, with D unresolved. The CDR3 is 14 residues long. Trimming took 3 bases from V and 2 from J, leaving 8 bases between them. Germline V lookup: CDR1 SQVTM, CDR2 ANQGSEA. The CDR3 DNA follows: TGCAGCGTTGAGGCAGTAGCTGGGGCCAACGTCCTGACTTTC. Its translation: CSVEAVAGANVLTF.

The sample holds a few counts of this clone. This rearrangement joins TRBV4-1 to TRBJ1-2; tentative D call: TRBD1 (5 bases). This CDR3 has 14 residues. Trimming removed 1 base at V and 3 bases at J, with 9 bases between. Germline V gene sequence: CDR1 MGHRA, CDR2 YSYEKL. Here the CDR3 DNA reads TGCGCCAGCAGCCAAGTCCCGGGGCACTATGGCTACACCTTC. This translates into CASSQVPGHYGYTF.

V gene TRBV12-5 combines with J gene TRBJ2-3; no clear D. The CDR3 contains 13 residues. CDR1 and CDR2 (germline): LGHNT, FRNRAP. The V end was cut by 0 bases, the J end by 2 bases, with 3 bases between. The CDR3, as DNA: TGTGCTAGTGGTTTGGTGGACACAGATACGCAGTATTTT. The encoded protein is CASGLVDTDTQYF.

This clone showed up just a few times. J is TRBJ2-1 and V is TRBV11-2, with TRBD2 matching 13 bases. J gave up 7 bases and V 4 bases, and 7 bases lay outside the gene matches. Per germline, CDR1 SGHAT and CDR2 FQNNGV. The CDR3 has 16 amino acids. The CDR3 is CASSWPGLAGANEQFF. In DNA, the CDR3 is TGTGCCAGCAGCTGGCCTGGACTAGCGGGGGCGAATGAGCAGTTCTTC. Based on the CDR3 plus reference TRBV11-2 and TRBJ2-1, the full variable domain is EAGVAQSPRYKIIEKRQSVAFWCNPISGHATLYWYQQILGQGPKLLIQFQNNGVVDDSQLPKDRFSAERLKGVDSTLKIQPAKLEDSAVYLCASSWPGLAGANEQFFGPGTRLTVL.

The chain couples TRBV7-6 to TRBJ2-5, with 8 bases identical to TRBD1. The CDR3 has 14 residues. J lost 5 bases, V lost 5 bases, and 7 bases had no gene match. Per germline, CDR1 SGHVS and CDR2 FNYEAQ. Here the CDR3 DNA reads TGTGCCAGCAGCGCTACAGGGGGTGGGGAGACCCAGTACTTC. It codes for CASSATGGGETQYF.

Only a few counts were recorded for this clone. The chain couples TRBV5-4 to TRBJ2-2, with 10 bases aligning to TRBD1. The junction had 6 bases not matched to a gene; V was cut back by 4 bases and J by 3 bases. This CDR3 is built from 16 residues. The V gene's germline CDR1 is SGHNT and CDR2 YYREEE (reference sequence). CDR3 region: CASSSGTGAYTGELFF. The CDR3, as DNA: TGTGCCAGCAGCAGCGGGACAGGGGCGTACACCGGGGAGCTGTTTTTT.

The V call is TRBV14, the J call TRBJ1-1; possibly TRBD1 for D (5 bases). Germline CDR1 reads SGHDN; CDR2 reads FVKESK. With 2 bases removed from V and 7 bases from J, the gap between germline ends came to 23 bases. The length of the CDR3 is 17 residues. Here the CDR3 DNA reads TGTGCCAGCAGCCAATCCTTGGGGACGCCGAAGATGCGTGAAGCTTTCTTT. Its translation: CASSQSLGTPKMREAFF. The full variable domain, completed using reference TRBV14 and TRBJ1-1, is EAGVTQFPSHSVIEKGQTVTLRCDPISGHDNLYWYRRVMGKEIKFLLHFVKESKQDESGMPNNRFLAERTGGTYSTLKVQPAELEDSGVYFCASSQSLGTPKMREAFFGQGTRLTVV.

This clone has a handful of counts. The chain couples TRBV15 to TRBJ1-5; a weak D match, TRBD1 (5 bases). The V gene lost 7 bases and the J gene lost 5 bases, with 12 bases spanning the gap. This CDR3 region has 13 residues. CDR1 LNHNV and CDR2 YYDKDF come from the germline V gene (reference sequence). CDR3 sequence (DNA): TGTGCCACCACCGCAGGGTTCGATCAGCCCCAGCATTTT. It encodes CATTAGFDQPQHF.

The chain employs TRBV15 and TRBJ2-7, with D hard to call. V lost 0 bases, J lost 0 bases, and 3 bases lay in between. This CDR3 contains 13 residues. The germline gives CDR1 LNHNV, CDR2 YYDKDF (reference sequence). As DNA, the CDR3 is TGTGCCACCAGCAGAGAAAGCTCCTACGAGCAGTACTTC. Translating it yields CATSRESSYEQYF.

This chain connects TRBV9 to TRBJ2-1; D not certain. This CDR3 has 14 amino acids. With 0 bases removed from V and 7 bases from J, the gap between germline ends came to 11 bases. Per the germline V gene, CDR1 is SGDLS and CDR2 is YYNGEE. The CDR3 DNA sequence: TGTGCCAGCAGCGTAGCTGCGAACTTTAATGAGCAGTTCTTC. It specifies CASSVAANFNEQFF.